This passage covers 18 T cell receptor beta chains from one sample sequenced in a study of identical twins. From the 5' RACE reads, TCRdb called clonotypes with MiXCR, one entry per CDR3 protein. Counted here are around 1.7 million distinct CDR3 sequences, roughly a third occurring once; the ten biggest clones make up about 0.3%. The sample was cord blood. The source is a newborn girl in good health.

This clonotype was counted a single time. This chain joins TRBV4-1 and TRBJ1-2; TRBD1 aligns across 7 bases. This CDR3 is 15 amino acids long. V gave up 1 base and J gave up 4 bases; unmatched junction bases: 6. Germline CDR1 reads MGHRA; CDR2 reads YSYEKL. CDR3: CASSQVGQRFYGYTF. The DNA for the CDR3 is TGCGCCAGCAGCCAAGTGGGACAGCGATTCTATGGCTACACCTTC.

Only a few counts were recorded for this clonotype. The J gene is TRBJ2-1, the V gene TRBV11-2; D may match TRBD1 or TRBD2 (5 bases each). The CDR3 covers 15 residues. Trimming shortened V by 4 bases and J by 0 bases, and 10 bases separated the two germline ends. Germline lookup yields CDR1 SGHAT and CDR2 FQNNGV. The CDR3 DNA sequence: TGTGCCAGCAGCTGGGGACCAGCCTCCTACAATGAGCAGTTCTTC. Translated: CASSWGPASYNEQFF.

This clonotype occurred a few times. The chain uses TRBV20-1 and TRBJ2-1; 9 bases match TRBD2. The CDR3 spans 15 residues. CDR1 and CDR2 from the germline V gene are DFQATT and SNEGSKA (reference sequence). V shed 5 bases and J 3 bases; nucleotides not matched to a gene: 8. CDR3 region: CSASQSGGIYNEQFF. CDR3 in DNA: TGCAGTGCTTCCCAAAGCGGGGGGATCTACAATGAGCAGTTCTTC.

The CDR3 here is CASSQDWRSPLHF. DNA of the CDR3: TGCGCCAGCAGCCAAGATTGGAGATCACCCCTCCACTTT. This rearrangement joins TRBV4-1 to TRBJ1-6; D is undetermined. Germline CDR1 and CDR2: MGHRA and YSYEKL. The germline V and J ends were trimmed by 0 bases and 10 bases, with 7 bases remaining between them. CDR3 length: 13 residues.

This clonotype was observed at least ten times. The chain links TRBV29-1 to TRBJ2-3, with 11 positions matching TRBD2. The germline gives CDR1 SQVTM, CDR2 ANQGSEA. The CDR3 extends over 13 amino acids. V lost 8 bases and J lost 3; bases outside the gene matches: 4. The CDR3 protein is CSTSGSATDTQYF. The CDR3 DNA sequence: TGCAGCACTAGCGGGAGCGCGACAGATACGCAGTATTTT.

The chain employs TRBV28 and TRBJ1-5; perhaps TRBD1 as D (6 bases). The CDR3 spans 16 residues. Germline CDR1 is MDHEN and CDR2 is SYDVKM. The V and J ends lost 6 bases and 4 bases respectively, with 19 bases between them. CDR3 DNA: TGTGCCAGCAGCCCGATCAGGACAGCCCTTAATCAGCCCCAGCATTTT. Encoded protein: CASSPIRTALNQPQHF.

This clonotype was seen only a few times. This chain links TRBV6-1 with TRBJ1-4; TRBD1 agrees at 7 bases. V lost 3 bases and J lost 8; bases outside the gene matches: 9. Germline CDR1 is MNHNS and CDR2 is SASEGT. This CDR3 region has 15 residues. CDR3 in amino acids: CASSDFRDSREKLFF. The CDR3 DNA reads as TGTGCCAGCAGTGATTTTCGGGACAGCCGAGAAAAACTGTTTTTT.

The genes are TRBV6-2 or TRBV6-3 and TRBJ2-2; D might be TRBD1 (7 bases). Germline assignment: CDR1 MNHEY and CDR2 SVGEGT. This CDR3 has 15 residues. V shed 6 bases and J shed 7 bases, with 18 bases lying between them. The CDR3 reads CASSRRLGGGGELFF. DNA of the CDR3: TGTGCCAGCAGCCGCCGACTAGGGGGCGGCGGGGAGCTGTTTTTT.

The chain joins TRBV10-3 to TRBJ1-5, with D possibly matching TRBD1 (5 bases). Germline V gene lookup returns CDR1 ENHRY and CDR2 SYGVKD. V gave up 4 bases and J gave up 7 bases, with 11 bases separating them. The CDR3 has 13 residues. CDR3: CAISAAGRQPQHF. CDR3 bases: TGTGCCATCAGTGCGGCAGGGAGGCAGCCCCAGCATTTT.

J is TRBJ2-5 and V is TRBV14; the D gene is possibly TRBD2 (6 bases). The CDR3 has 15 residues. V shed 3 bases and J shed 11 bases, with 22 bases lying between them. In germline, CDR1 is SGHDN, CDR2 FVKESK. The CDR3 region has the DNA TGTGCCAGCAGCCAGATGACTAGTGGGTACAATGAGCAGTACTTC. Protein: CASSQMTSGYNEQYF.

The sample holds a few counts of this clonotype. The chain couples TRBV9 to TRBJ2-7; D is possibly TRBD1 (6 bases). Trimming left V 0 bases short and J 3 bases short, with 13 bases between. Germline assignment: CDR1 SGDLS and CDR2 YYNGEE. The CDR3 length is 15 residues. CDR3 nucleotide sequence: TGTGCCAGCAGCGTAGGTGGGACAAAAAACTACGAGCAGTACTTC. Amino acid sequence: CASSVGGTKNYEQYF.

In its sample, this clonotype was seen a few times. The rearrangement joins TRBV4-1 to TRBJ2-3; perhaps TRBD2 as D (6 bases). Between the trimmed V and J ends, which lost 4 bases and 3 bases, there was a span of 8 bases. This CDR3 contains 13 residues. Germline V gives CDR1 MGHRA, CDR2 YSYEKL. The CDR3 sequence: CASSRDLTDTQYF. Here the CDR3 DNA reads TGCGCCAGCAGCCGGGACTTAACAGATACGCAGTATTTT.

This clonotype was observed a few times. The chain links TRBV21-1 to TRBJ2-5; no check of the table's D call, TRBD1, against the DNA was made. TRBV21-1 is flagged as a pseudogene. There are 16 residues in the CDR3. CDR3 loop: CASSKGNRGRKETQYF. CDR3 coding DNA: TGTGCCAGCAGCAAAGGAAACAGGGGGCGCAAAGAGACCCAGTACTTC.

Details on this clonotype: Since a much larger clone is just one base distant, this may be a read error. V usage is TRBV5-4 and J usage is TRBJ2-5, with 9 bases matching TRBD2. The end of the DNA fits TRBJ2-7 better, so the J call may be wrong. The CDR3 has 14 amino acids. The germline V gene encodes CDR1 SGHNT and CDR2 YYREEE (reference sequence). DNA for the CDR3: TGTGCCAGCAGCTTGCTAGCGGGGACCCACGAGCAGTACTTC. It is translated as CASSLLAGTHEQYF.

This clonotype was detected only a few times. The chain has TRBV11-2 and TRBJ1-2; D remains ambiguous. Germline V gene lookup returns CDR1 SGHAT and CDR2 FQNNGV. This CDR3 region has 14 residues. Trimming stripped 5 bases from V and 1 base from J, with 11 bases between. CDR3 DNA sequence: TGTGCCAGCAGCCCTGAGCTGTTTAACTATGGCTACACCTTC. Its protein is CASSPELFNYGYTF.

V gene TRBV20-1 combines with J gene TRBJ1-6; D gene unclear. The germline CDR1 and CDR2 sequences are DFQATT and SNEGSKA (reference sequence). CDR3 size: 13 residues. Trimming took off 4 bases at V and 7 bases at J, with 11 bases between the two ends. CDR3 DNA: TGCAGTGCTAAGGGCACTTTGAATTCACCCCTCCACTTT. Translating it yields CSAKGTLNSPLHF.

This clonotype was observed a handful of times. This rearrangement joins TRBV6-5 to TRBJ2-3, with D uncertain. V gave up 3 bases and J gave up 2 bases, with 9 bases separating them. The germline gives CDR1 MNHEY, CDR2 SVGAGI. The CDR3 totals 14 residues. CDR3 DNA sequence: TGTGCCAGCAGTTATCCCGACCACACAGATACGCAGTATTTT. This gives the protein CASSYPDHTDTQYF.

Notes on this clonotype: The junction differs from germline at one of its ends, possibly a read error. V gene TRBV20-1 combines with J gene TRBJ2-5; D perhaps matches TRBD1 (6 bases). Germline CDR1 is DFQATT and CDR2 is SNEGSKA (reference sequence). This CDR3 has 13 amino acids. The CDR3 reads CSARVWGQGTQYF. The CDR3 DNA reads as TGCAGTGCTAGAGTCTGGGGACAAGGGACCCAGTACTTC.